The 6 T cell receptor beta chains reported below all come from one sample, sequenced in a study of CXCR3-negative and CXCR3-positive naive CD8 T cells. Each TRB cDNA library was prepared by 5' RACE (with UMI labels). From the 5' RACE reads, TCRdb lists one entry per CDR3 protein and no DNA. The sample data list fewer than 7,000 distinct CDR3 sequences. Their cognate antigens are unknown. Points from the study as a whole: Naive cells that were CXCR3-positive had more hydrophobic TRB CDR3s (compared with CXCR3-negative naive cells).

Sequences were obtained from naive CXCR3+ CD8+ T cells from blood. Subset here: CD45RO-CCR7+CD27+CD95- naive CD8+ T cells expressing CXCR3 (TNR3+). The receptors originated from a human donor in good health. Some clones in this sample may be carry-over from other donors' samples.

Measured by frequency, this clonotype is medium-sized. The chain employs TRBV6-2 or TRBV6-3 and TRBJ2-7; the TCRdb D gene call, TRBD1, has no DNA to confirm it. The CDR3 totals 15 residues. CDR1 and CDR2 from the germline V gene are MNHEY and SVGEGT. This CDR3 reads CASSRTGHLLDEQYF.

This clonotype is deemed medium-sized by its frequency. Here the CDR3 reads CASSYSTGTEAYEQYF. The V call is TRBV6-5, the J call TRBJ2-7; TCRdb reports TRBD1, a call that lacks DNA to check it against. CDR1 MNHEY and CDR2 SVGAGI come from the germline V gene. This CDR3 comprises 16 residues.

This clonotype is deemed medium-sized by its frequency. The V and J genes are TRBV14 and TRBJ2-1; the TCRdb D gene call, TRBD1, has no DNA to confirm it. Per the germline V gene, CDR1 is SGHDN and CDR2 is FVKESK. The CDR3 runs to 13 residues. CDR3 sequence reads: CASSPWGNNEQFF.

The chain links TRBV10-3 to TRBJ1-1. This CDR3 contains 12 residues. Germline lookup yields CDR1 ENHRY and CDR2 SYGVKD. Here the CDR3 reads CATEDLNTEAFF.

The V and J genes are TRBV7-3 and TRBJ2-1. CDR1 and CDR2 from the germline V gene are SGHTA and FQGTGA. The CDR3 runs 16 residues. CDR3 sequence reads: CASSLGIGFSYNEQFF.

This sequence joins TRBV6-5 and TRBJ2-1; TCRdb returns TRBD1, unconfirmable since there is no DNA. Germline-derived CDR1 and CDR2 are MNHEY and SVGAGI. The CDR3 covers 15 residues. CDR3 protein: CASSPDFSSYNEQFF.